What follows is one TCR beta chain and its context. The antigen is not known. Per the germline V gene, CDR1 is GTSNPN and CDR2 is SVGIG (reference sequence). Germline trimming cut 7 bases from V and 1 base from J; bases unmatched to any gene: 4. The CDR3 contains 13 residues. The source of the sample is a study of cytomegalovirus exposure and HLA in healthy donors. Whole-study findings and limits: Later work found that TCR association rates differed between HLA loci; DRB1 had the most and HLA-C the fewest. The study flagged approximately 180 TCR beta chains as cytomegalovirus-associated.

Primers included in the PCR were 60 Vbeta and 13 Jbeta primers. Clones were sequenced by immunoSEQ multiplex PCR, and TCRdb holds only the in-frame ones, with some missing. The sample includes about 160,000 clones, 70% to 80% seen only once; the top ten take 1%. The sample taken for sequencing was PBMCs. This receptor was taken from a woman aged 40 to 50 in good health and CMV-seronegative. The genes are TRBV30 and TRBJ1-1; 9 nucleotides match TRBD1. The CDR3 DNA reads TGTGCCTACTCGACAGGGGGGAACACTGAAGCTTTCTTT. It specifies CAYSTGGNTEAFF.